This TCR beta chain emerged from a study of blood T cell repertoires in COVID-19. Study at large: Researchers got acute and convalescent COVID-19 samples from the United States, Italy and Spain. T cells, B-cell-depleted T cells, or PBMCs supplied cDNA or gDNA.

CDR1 and CDR2 from the germline V gene are MDHEN and SYDVKM. This CDR3 is 14 amino acids long. V gave up 7 bases and J gave up 4 bases, with 16 bases separating them. The authors' processing: Reference gene primer amplification gave estimated nucleated cell counts. The protocol was immunoSEQ multiplex PCR, while the TCRdb copy is restricted to in-frame clones and leaves out a portion. From that table come the V and J calls and clone size; the DNA was used to work out D and trimming. The sample gives about 140,000 clones, 80% to 85% of which show up once; 4% is in the top ten. This chain uses TRBV28 with TRBJ1-1, with a possible D match to TRBD1 (5 bases). The source is an older woman with acute or convalescent COVID-19. The sequenced material came from peripheral blood. The CDR3 DNA follows: TGTGCCAGCATCGACGGGGGAGGGGTCACTGAAGCTTTCTTT. It codes for CASIDGGGVTEAFF.